In this sample, the clone carrying this TCR beta chain turned up a few times. Antigen: not known. The V gene end was trimmed by 6 bases and the J gene end by 3 bases; junction bases not matched to a gene: 6. Germline V CDR1 and CDR2: MNHNY, SVGAGI (reference sequence). There are 14 residues in the CDR3. Treatment defined: oral pan-JAK inhibitor, 5-10 mg twice daily. As part of sample collection, lesional scalp punch biopsies and peripheral blood were taken from alopecia areata patients. This sample stems from a study of CD8+ T cells in alopecia areata. Study in general: Treatment comprised oral tofacitinib, 5 to 10 mg twice daily, in treated patients. Notes on the study in general: With tofacitinib ongoing, many expanded lesional clones persisted in both scalp and blood. Among the cells sequenced in scalp samples are also the resident alphabeta T cells of normal skin.

TCR sequencing used cDNA made by reverse transcription of extracted RNA. Clones were read by immunoSEQ multiplex PCR, and TCRdb kept only the in-frame ones, dropping some. The sample includes approximately 280,000 clones, 55% to 75% of them seen just once. This rearrangement joins TRBV6-6 to TRBJ1-2; 8 nucleotides align to TRBD1. The origin of this receptor is a human donor with alopecia areata. The sequenced sample was CD4+ T cells sorted from blood, obtained at week 24, from a patient treated with tofacitinib. The CDR3 sequence: CASSPGQGYYGYTF. In nucleotides, the CDR3 is TGTGCCAGCAGCCCTGGACAGGGCTACTATGGCTACACCTTC.